This T cell receptor beta chain was recovered during a study of regulatory T cells in long-lasting Graves disease. Time point here: persistent/refractory GD, antithyroid drugs over 5 years with positive TRAb. PBMCs were the source of the RNA used for TCR sequencing. This clonotype was detected only once. Germline V gene sequence: CDR1 DFQATT, CDR2 SNEGSKA (reference sequence). With V trimmed by 5 bases and J by 5 bases, 15 bases remained unmatched. CDR3 length equals 15 residues. Construction of the TCR beta libraries employed iRepertoire HTBI primers in conjunction with Arm-PCR of CDR3 regions. One entry per CDR3 protein results from TCRdb running MiXCR on the multiplex PCR reads. The sample records roughly 500,000 distinct CDR3 sequences, 20% to 25% being singletons.

The sequencing here drew on peripheral blood mononuclear cells (PBMCs), taken when the disease was refractory, from a patient treated with antithyroid drugs. The clonotype comes from a female donor with Graves disease. The V call is TRBV20-1, the J call TRBJ2-7; 7 bases fit TRBD1. CDR3 protein: CSAQTGEAPTHEQYF. CDR3 DNA: TGCAGTGCTCAAACAGGGGAAGCCCCTACCCACGAGCAGTACTTC.